The 20 T cell receptor beta chains below all came from one sample that was sequenced in a study of cytomegalovirus exposure and HLA in healthy donors. The PCR contained 60 Vbeta and 13 Jbeta primers. Sequenced by immunoSEQ multiplex PCR; TCRdb stores in-frame clones only, minus some. This sample has roughly 100,000 clones, with more than 70% found just once. The sequenced sample consisted of PBMCs. The origin of the receptors is a man aged 18 to 30 in good health and CMV-seropositive.

The V and J genes are TRBV5-4 and TRBJ2-4; 7 bases agree with TRBD2. Germline values: CDR1 SGHNT, CDR2 YYREEE (reference sequence). J lost 9 bases, V lost 4 bases, and 13 bases had no gene match. CDR3 length: 15 residues. The CDR3 DNA is TGTGCCAGCAGCCACCGGGGGGAGGGAGGGCGCATTCAGTACTTC. It translates to CASSHRGEGGRIQYF.

The rearrangement links TRBV21-1 to TRBJ1-2. TRBV21-1 is designated a pseudogene. The CDR3 totals 15 residues. CDR3 protein: CASSKAGGEGYGYTF. The DNA of the CDR3 is TGTGCCAGCAGCAAGGCCGGGGGAGAGGGCTATGGCTACACCTTC.

The V call is TRBV7-9, the J call TRBJ1-2; the D gene is possibly TRBD1 (6 bases). The CDR3 length is 13 residues. With 5 bases removed from V and 1 base from J, the gap between germline ends came to 8 bases. CDR1 is SEHNR and CDR2 is FQNEAQ in the germline V gene (reference sequence). CDR3 bases: TGTGCCAGCAGCGAACAGGGTAACTATGGCTACACCTTC. Protein product: CASSEQGNYGYTF.

This chain links TRBV7-9 with TRBJ2-7, with D possibly TRBD2 on 7 matching bases. Deletions cut 4 bases from V and 3 bases from J, with 13 bases between. This CDR3 has 14 amino acids. From germline, CDR1 is SEHNR and CDR2 FQNEAQ (reference sequence). In nucleotides, the CDR3 is TGTGCCAGCAGCTCCGGGGGGCAGAACTACGAGCAGTACTTC. Translated: CASSSGGQNYEQYF.

This rearrangement joins TRBV4-1 to TRBJ2-1, with 10 bases fitting TRBD2. There are 16 residues in the CDR3. J was trimmed by 7 bases and V by 0 bases; bases with no gene match: 6. CDR1 MGHRA and CDR2 YSYEKL come from the germline V gene. CDR3: CASSQEIAGGLNEQFF. The CDR3 DNA is TGCGCCAGCAGCCAAGAGATAGCGGGGGGCTTAAATGAGCAGTTCTTC.

This chain's CDR3 is CASSQDPRGYEQYF. CDR3 DNA: TGCGCCAGCAGCCAAGATCCACGGGGCTACGAGCAGTACTTC. The J gene is TRBJ2-7, the V gene TRBV4-1, with D tentatively TRBD2 (5 bases). With 0 bases removed from V and 3 bases from J, the gap between germline ends came to 9 bases. CDR1 MGHRA and CDR2 YSYEKL come from the germline V gene. This CDR3 is 14 amino acids long.

The chain combines TRBV5-4 with TRBJ2-3; no firm D call. CDR1 is SGHNT and CDR2 is YYREEE in the germline V gene (reference sequence). The CDR3 is 14 amino acids. V gave up 4 bases and J gave up 4 bases, with 13 bases separating them. The CDR3 protein is CASSPSWLADTQYF. The CDR3 DNA reads TGTGCCAGCAGCCCATCTTGGCTGGCAGATACGCAGTATTTT.

The rearrangement joins TRBV19 to TRBJ2-5, with 7 bases that match TRBD1. The CDR3 has 16 residues. CDR1 is LNHDA and CDR2 is SQIVND in the germline V gene (reference sequence). Trimming took 1 base from V and 0 from J; bases not matched to a gene: 5. The CDR3 reads CASSIVSGQDQETQYF. DNA of the CDR3: TGTGCCAGTAGTATAGTTTCAGGACAGGACCAAGAGACCCAGTACTTC.

This clone was counted once. This sequence joins TRBV10-3 and TRBJ2-3; 9 nucleotides line up with TRBD2. The germline CDR1 and CDR2 sequences are ENHRY and SYGVKD. The CDR3 consists of 19 residues. V shed 0 bases and J 0 bases; nucleotides not matched to a gene: 10. CDR3: CAISESPLAGASSTDTQYF. The CDR3 coding sequence is TGTGCCATCAGTGAGTCGCCACTAGCGGGTGCCTCTAGCACAGATACGCAGTATTTT.

V usage is TRBV10-2 and J usage is TRBJ1-6, with 7 bases fitting TRBD1. The V and J ends lost 2 bases and 14 bases, in that order; junction bases with no gene match: 21. The CDR3 covers 18 residues. Germline values: CDR1 WSHSY, CDR2 SAAADI. CDR3 protein: CASSELTGFGDSKGSLHF. DNA for the CDR3: TGCGCCAGCAGTGAGCTGACAGGGTTCGGGGATTCGAAGGGGTCCCTCCACTTT.

The V gene is TRBV7-9, the J gene TRBJ1-1, with D possibly matching TRBD1 (6 bases). V lost 8 bases to trimming and J lost 6 bases, with 13 bases between them. Per germline, CDR1 SEHNR and CDR2 FQNEAQ (reference sequence). CDR3 length equals 12 residues. CDR3 residues: CASAPQGSEAFF. DNA of the CDR3: TGTGCCAGCGCCCCTCAGGGGTCTGAAGCTTTCTTT.

The V gene is TRBV18, the J gene TRBJ2-3; 8 bases fit TRBD1. This CDR3 has 14 amino acids. V trimming: 6 bases; J trimming: 2 bases; junction bases outside the gene matches: 4. Germline-derived CDR1 and CDR2 are KGHSH and LQKENI. In DNA form, the CDR3 reads TGTGCCAGCTCCGGTCAGGGGGCCACAGATACGCAGTATTTT. It is translated as CASSGQGATDTQYF.

The chain employs TRBV27 and TRBJ1-2; TRBD1 matches at 8 bases. CDR1 is MNHEY, CDR2 SMNVEV, per germline (reference sequence). Trimming took 6 bases from V and 5 from J; bases not matched to a gene: 14. The CDR3 consists of 16 residues. As DNA, the CDR3 is TGTGCCAGCAGCAGCAATCTGGGACAGGTGGGATATGGCTACACCTTC. Residues: CASSSNLGQVGYGYTF.

The J gene is TRBJ2-5, the V gene TRBV7-9, with a tentative D call TRBD2 (6 bases). The CDR3 runs to 17 residues. Germline CDR1 is SEHNR and CDR2 is FQNEAQ (reference sequence). Trimming pared 1 base from V and 7 bases from J, leaving 22 bases between. CDR3: CASSLGGRTPVQRTQYF. The CDR3 DNA follows: TGTGCCAGCAGCTTAGGTGGGAGGACTCCCGTTCAGAGGACCCAGTACTTC.

This chain joins TRBV29-1 and TRBJ1-4; 8 bases line up with TRBD1. The V segment lost 7 bases and the J segment 8 bases; nucleotides outside the gene matches: 18. CDR3 size: 16 residues. The germline CDR1 and CDR2 sequences are SQVTM and ANQGSEA. This CDR3 reads CSAYTIRQGTQEKLFF. The CDR3 DNA reads as TGCAGCGCCTACACAATTAGACAGGGGACGCAGGAAAAACTGTTTTTT. Using reference TRBV29-1 and TRBJ1-4 for the parts outside the CDR3, the full variable domain is SAVISQKPSRDICQRGTSLTIQCQVDSQVTMMFWYRQQPGQSLTLIATANQGSEATYESGFVIDKFPISRPNLTFSTLTVSNMSPEDSSIYLCSAYTIRQGTQEKLFFGSGTQLSVL.

In this sample, this clone turned up a few times. The chain uses TRBV7-8 and TRBJ2-2; 8 nucleotides match TRBD1. Germline V gene sequence: CDR1 SGHVS, CDR2 FQNEAQ. The trim removed 6 bases at V and 6 bases at J, leaving 0 bases unmatched. The CDR3 has 12 amino acids. The CDR3 nucleotides read TGTGCCAGCAGGGACAGGGCCGGGGAGCTGTTTTTT. This encodes CASRDRAGELFF.

The chain couples TRBV27 to TRBJ2-1; 10 positions agree with TRBD2. Germline V gene lookup returns CDR1 MNHEY and CDR2 SMNVEV (reference sequence). The J segment lost 0 bases and the V segment lost 8 bases, leaving 16 bases of the junction unmatched. The CDR3 extends over 19 amino acids. In DNA form, the CDR3 reads TGTGCCAGCGTAACGAGGATGGGTACTAGCGGGATCTCCTACAATGAGCAGTTCTTC. Protein product: CASVTRMGTSGISYNEQFF.

This clone was detected a few times. The CDR3 DNA sequence: TGTGCCAGCAGCTTTCTTGGACAGGGGAAGACTAATGAAAAACTGTTTTTT. Amino acid sequence: CASSFLGQGKTNEKLFF. The chain carries TRBV7-9 and TRBJ1-4; 9 bases agree with TRBD1. V lost 3 bases and J lost 2; bases outside the gene matches: 7. Germline V gives CDR1 SEHNR, CDR2 FQNEAQ (reference sequence). This CDR3 is 17 amino acids long.

The J gene is TRBJ2-3, the V gene TRBV10-1; 12 bases match TRBD2. CDR3 size: 14 residues. From germline, CDR1 is WNHNN and CDR2 SYGVQD (reference sequence). V lost 7 bases, J lost 5 bases, and 4 bases stayed unmatched. The CDR3, as DNA: TGCGCCAGCACTAGCGGGGGGGATGAAGATACGCAGTATTTT. Translation gives CASTSGGDEDTQYF.

The V and J genes are TRBV14 and TRBJ2-3; possibly TRBD2 for D (6 bases). Trimming took 4 bases from V and 2 from J, leaving 10 bases between them. Germline V lookup: CDR1 SGHDN, CDR2 FVKESK. This CDR3 has 14 residues. CDR3 DNA sequence: TGTGCCAGCAGCCCTTTAGCGGTCACAGATACGCAGTATTTT. Its protein product is CASSPLAVTDTQYF.